Each of the 16 T cell receptor beta chains below was sequenced from the same sample in a study of human T cells and chemical hapten exposure. Regarding time point: patch test 3, about 24 weeks after DPC sensitization. The treatment denotes: therapeutic diphenylcyclopropenone sensitization with weekly scalp DPC. Each CDR3 protein is one row after TCRdb ran MiXCR on the RACE reads. The profile shows 55,000 to 75,000 distinct CDR3 sequences, around 12% of them singletons. Sample: whole blood, taken in connection with sensitization to the hapten diphenylcyclopropenone (DPC). These receptors originate from a man aged 25-45 years with alopecia areata. Some clones in this sample may be carry-over from other donors' samples.

Points on this clonotype: Germline is not matched at one junction end, which may reflect a read error. V and J are TRBV7-9 and TRBJ2-7, with D unclear. CDR1 SEHNR and CDR2 FQNEAQ come from the germline V gene (reference sequence). The CDR3 spans 14 residues. The CDR3 sequence: CASGLSPNEERMHF. In DNA form, the CDR3 reads TGTGCCAGCGGCTTATCCCCGAATGAAGAGAGAATGCACTTC. Full variable domain (missing parts from reference TRBV7-9 and TRBJ2-7): DTGVSQNPRHKITKRGQNVTFRCDPISEHNRLYWYRQTLGQGPEFLTYFQNEAQLEKSRLLSDRFSAERPKGSFSTLEIQRTEQGDSAMYLCASGLSPNEERMHFGPGTRLTVT.

V and J are TRBV7-3 and TRBJ2-3, with D tentatively TRBD1 or TRBD2 (6 bases each). The germline gives CDR1 SGHTA, CDR2 FQGTGA. Between the trimmed V and J ends, which lost 3 bases and 3 bases, there was a span of 13 bases. This CDR3 has 15 amino acids. The DNA for the CDR3 is TGTGCCAGCAGCTTCACGGGGGCCCGTACAGATACGCAGTATTTT. This codes for CASSFTGARTDTQYF.

This clonotype has more than one count but fewer than ten. The rearrangement links TRBV2 to TRBJ1-2; D remains ambiguous. The CDR3 is made up of 12 amino acids. V was pared by 8 bases and J by 8 bases, with 15 bases between. Germline V gene data show CDR1 as SNHLY and CDR2 as FYNNEI. The CDR3 loop is CASGISPDGYTF. The CDR3 nucleotides read TGTGCCAGCGGTATATCCCCGGACGGCTACACCTTC. Full variable domain (outside the CDR3, taken from reference TRBV2 and TRBJ1-2): EPEVTQTPSHQVTQMGQEVILRCVPISNHLYFYWYRQILGQKVEFLVSFYNNEISEKSEIFDDQFSVERPDGSNFTLKIRSTKLEDSAMYFCASGISPDGYTFGSGTRLTVV.

This clonotype was detected ten times or more. The rearrangement links TRBV7-7 to TRBJ1-6; D remains ambiguous. The CDR3 sequence is 19 residues long. Germline loops: CDR1 SSHAT, CDR2 FNYEAQ (reference sequence). The CDR3 sequence is CASPMWRVKTSSYNSPLHF. The CDR3 nucleotides read TGTGCTAGCCCCATGTGGAGAGTGAAGACTAGCTCCTATAATTCACCCCTCCACTTT.

This rearrangement joins TRBV9 to TRBJ2-1, with D uncertain. Looked up from germline, CDR1 is SGDLS and CDR2 is YYNGEE. The CDR3 length is 13 residues. Trimming shortened V by 0 bases and J by 9 bases, and 10 bases separated the two germline ends. The CDR3 here is CASSVAGQLEQFF. DNA of the CDR3: TGTGCCAGCAGCGTAGCTGGGCAGCTTGAGCAGTTCTTC.

The chain's CDR3 is CAIARGPGGVNTEAFF. CDR3 DNA sequence: TGTGCCATAGCCCGTGGACCCGGCGGGGTGAACACTGAAGCTTTCTTT. The chain uses TRBV10-3 and TRBJ1-1, with unresolved D. The germline CDR1 and CDR2 sequences are ENHRY and SYGVKD. This CDR3 is 16 amino acids long. Trimming stripped 9 bases from V and 0 bases from J, with 20 bases between.

This clonotype was seen many times. V and J are TRBV18 and TRBJ2-5; TRBD2 is a possible D gene (5 bases). V lost 3 bases and J lost 2, with 10 bases in between. Germline-derived CDR1 and CDR2 are KGHSH and LQKENI. The CDR3 is 14 residues long. The CDR3 reads CASSPGLYQETQYF. CDR3 in DNA: TGTGCCAGCTCACCCGGACTGTATCAAGAGACCCAGTACTTC.

The V call is TRBV15, the J call TRBJ1-1; weak D call: TRBD1 (6 bases). Between the trimmed V and J ends, which lost 6 bases and 4 bases, there was a span of 9 bases. The CDR3 runs 12 residues. CDR1 and CDR2 from the germline V gene are LNHNV and YYDKDF (reference sequence). Here the CDR3 DNA reads TGTGCCACCAGTTCCAGGGGCACTGAAGCTTTCTTT. This translates into CATSSRGTEAFF.

This clonotype was seen ten or more times. The J gene is TRBJ2-7, the V gene TRBV28; D call uncertain. The CDR3 consists of 11 residues. CDR1 is MDHEN, CDR2 SYDVKM, per germline. V was shortened by 5 bases and J by 0 bases, with 2 bases between the two germline ends. For the CDR3, the DNA is TGTGCCAGCAGTGTCTCCTACGAGCAGTACTTC. Protein sequence: CASSVSYEQYF.

This clonotype has only a few counts. J is TRBJ2-3 and V is TRBV2; 13 nucleotides agree with TRBD2. Unmatched junction bases numbered 15, after V lost 5 bases and J lost 4 bases. Germline V lookup: CDR1 SNHLY, CDR2 FYNNEI. This CDR3 has 19 amino acids. The CDR3 loop is CASSHPYRGLAGAADTQYF. As DNA, the CDR3 is TGTGCCAGCAGTCACCCCTACCGTGGACTAGCGGGGGCCGCAGATACGCAGTATTTT.

This clonotype showed up just a few times. This chain joins TRBV12-3 or TRBV12-4 and TRBJ2-2, with a tentative D call TRBD2 (6 bases). CDR3 length equals 13 residues. V was trimmed by 5 bases and J by 5 bases, leaving 9 bases between them. The CDR3 DNA is TGTGCCAGCAGTGCCGGGGGAACCGGGGAGCTGTTTTTT. This codes for CASSAGGTGELFF.

This rearrangement joins TRBV28 to TRBJ2-7; D is uncertain. The V gene lost 5 bases and the J gene lost 7 bases, with 12 bases spanning the gap. The CDR3 is 12 residues long. From germline, CDR1 is MDHEN and CDR2 SYDVKM. The CDR3 nucleotides are TGTGCCAGCAGTGGGGTCTCGGAGGAGCAGTACTTC. Amino acid sequence: CASSGVSEEQYF.

Of note for this clonotype: A single base separates this from a much larger clone, so it may be a read error. The chain uses TRBV7-2 and TRBJ2-3; D is unresolved. CDR3 length: 14 residues. V lost 2 bases and J lost 0, with 6 bases in between. Germline V gene data show CDR1 as SGHTA and CDR2 as FQGNSA. The CDR3 is CASSLLCSTDTQYF. The CDR3 nucleotides read TGTGCCAGCAGCTTACTGTGTAGCACAGATACGCAGTATTTT. Drawing the rest from reference TRBV7-2 and TRBJ2-3, the complete variable domain is GAGVSQSPSNKVTEKGKDVELRCDPISGHTALYWYRQSLGQGLEFLIYFQGNSAPDKSGLPSDRFSAERTGGSVSTLTIQRTQQEDSAVYLCASSLLCSTDTQYFGPGTRLTVL.

This clonotype was observed a handful of times. The J gene is TRBJ1-5, the V gene TRBV12-3 or TRBV12-4; 10 bases map to TRBD1. J was trimmed by 1 base and V by 6 bases; bases with no gene match: 3. CDR3 length equals 15 residues. CDR3 sequence reads: CASRTGGPSNQPQHF. The CDR3 nucleotides are TGTGCCAGCAGGACAGGGGGCCCGAGCAATCAGCCCCAGCATTTT.

This clonotype has only a few counts. The V gene is TRBV5-5, the J gene TRBJ2-5; maybe TRBD1 (5 bases). Trimming took 4 bases from V and 4 from J, leaving 17 bases between them. The CDR3 runs 15 residues. Per the germline V gene, CDR1 is SGHKS and CDR2 is YYEKEE (reference sequence). CDR3 region: CASSRRKTEVETQYF. The CDR3 DNA reads as TGTGCCAGCAGCCGGCGGAAGACAGAGGTAGAGACCCAGTACTTC. Full variable domain (missing parts from reference TRBV5-5 and TRBJ2-5): DAGVTQSPTHLIKTRGQQVTLRCSPISGHKSVSWYQQVLGQGPQFIFQYYEKEERGRGNFPDRFSARQFPNYSSELNVNALLLGDSALYLCASSRRKTEVETQYFGPGTRLLVL.

There are a few counts of this clonotype. The V and J genes are TRBV6-4 and TRBJ1-1; a possible D gene is TRBD1 (5 bases). The CDR3 loop spans 13 amino acids. Germline V gene data show CDR1 as MRHNA and CDR2 as SNTAGT. The V end was cut by 5 bases, the J end by 0 bases, with 7 bases between. CDR3 region: CASSIRVNTEAFF. The DNA of the CDR3 is TGTGCCAGCAGTATCAGGGTGAACACTGAAGCTTTCTTT.